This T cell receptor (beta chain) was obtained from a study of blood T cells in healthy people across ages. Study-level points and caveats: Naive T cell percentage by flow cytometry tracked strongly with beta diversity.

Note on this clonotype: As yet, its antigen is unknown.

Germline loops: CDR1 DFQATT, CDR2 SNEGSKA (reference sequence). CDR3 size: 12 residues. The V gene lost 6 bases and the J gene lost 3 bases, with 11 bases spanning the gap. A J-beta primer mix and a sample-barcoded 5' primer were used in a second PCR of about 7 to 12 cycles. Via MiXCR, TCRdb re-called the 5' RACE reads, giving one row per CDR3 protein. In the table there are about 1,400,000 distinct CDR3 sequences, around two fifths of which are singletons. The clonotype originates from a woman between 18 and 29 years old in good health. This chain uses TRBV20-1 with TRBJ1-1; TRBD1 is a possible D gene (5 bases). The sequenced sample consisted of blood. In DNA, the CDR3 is TGCAGTGCGCGAGGGGAACACACTGAAGCTTTCTTT. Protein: CSARGEHTEAFF.